This is a list of T cell receptor beta chains from one sample in a study of blood T cell repertoires in COVID-19. Repertoires were generated with immunoSEQ multiplex PCR, while TCRdb's copy carries only in-frame clones and drops some. The sample shows 70,000 to 85,000 clones, roughly four fifths of them seen only once. Sequencing was performed on peripheral blood. The receptor set was obtained from a human donor in a cohort sampled during active COVID-19. CDR3s include the opening cysteine and the closing phenylalanine or tryptophan. A D gene is named only where the DNA matches it firmly. Size is omitted from some rows. Given values are once, few, many or a class for expanded clones.

V gene,D gene,J gene,clone size,CDR3 protein,CDR3 DNA
TRBV7-9,TRBD2,TRBJ2-5,NA,CASRDRAGVETQYF,TGTGCCAGCAGGGACAGAGCGGGGGTGGAGACCCAGTACTTC
TRBV27,TRBD1,TRBJ2-4,NA,CASSSGQGALTQYF,TGTGCCAGCAGTTCCGGACAGGGGGCTCTCACTCAGTACTTC
TRBV27,TRBD1,TRBJ2-7,NA,CASRAGQGHEQYF,TGTGCCAGCAGAGCTGGACAGGGCCACGAGCAGTACTTC
TRBV5-1,TRBD2,TRBJ2-1,NA,CASGRGDYNEQFF,TGCGCCAGCGGGCGGGGGGACTACAATGAGCAGTTCTTC
TRBV2,TRBD1,TRBJ1-2,NA,CASRGQGANYGYTF,TGTGCCAGCAGGGGACAGGGGGCTAACTATGGCTACACCTTC
TRBV2,TRBD1,TRBJ1-1,NA,CASIKDRANTEAFF,TGTGCCAGCATTAAGGACAGGGCGAACACTGAAGCTTTCTTT
TRBV7-2,NA,TRBJ1-4,NA,CASRYAGGRGNEKLFF,TGTGCCAGCAGATATGCCGGGGGGCGCGGAAATGAAAAACTGTTTTTT
TRBV6-5,TRBD1,TRBJ1-4,NA,CASRVTGAGWEKLFF,TGTGCCAGCAGGGTTACAGGGGCGGGCTGGGAAAAACTGTTTTTT
TRBV11-1,TRBD1,TRBJ2-7,NA,CASSFDRGQGEQYF,TGTGCCAGCAGCTTTGACAGGGGGCAGGGGGAGCAGTACTTC
TRBV6-6,NA,TRBJ1-5,once,CASSYEGTGQPQHF,TGTGCCAGCAGTTACGAGGGGACTGGGCAGCCCCAGCATTTT
TRBV27,TRBD2,TRBJ2-1,NA,CASSHGLAGALGEQFF,TGTGCCAGCAGTCACGGACTAGCGGGGGCTTTAGGAGAGCAGTTCTTC
TRBV7-9,TRBD1,TRBJ1-1,few,CASSLDRVTEAFF,TGTGCCAGCAGCTTGGACAGGGTTACTGAAGCTTTCTTT
TRBV11-2,NA,TRBJ2-3,NA,CASSRPLGSMRTDTQYF,TGTGCCAGCAGCAGACCCCTAGGGAGTATGCGCACAGATACGCAGTATTTT
TRBV28,TRBD2,TRBJ2-1,NA,CASSLLAGPYNEQFF,TGTGCCAGCAGTTTGCTAGCGGGACCTTACAATGAGCAGTTCTTC
TRBV27,TRBD1,TRBJ1-4,NA,CASSPTGLTGEKLFF,TGTGCCAGCAGCCCGACAGGGCTCACTGGGGAAAAACTGTTTTTT
TRBV19,TRBD1,TRBJ1-6,NA,CAGLWTGHNSPLHF,TGTGCCGGCCTATGGACAGGGCATAATTCACCCCTCCACTTT
TRBV5-1,NA,TRBJ2-5,NA,CASSPVTAGQTQYF,TGCGCCAGCAGCCCCGTCACAGCCGGTCAGACCCAGTACTTC
TRBV5-4,NA,TRBJ2-1,NA,CASSLQGKYNEQFF,TGTGCCAGCAGCTTGCAGGGGAAATACAATGAGCAGTTCTTC
TRBV5-1,TRBD1,TRBJ1-2,NA,CASARTGYEYGYTF,TGCGCCAGCGCGAGGACAGGGTACGAGTATGGCTACACCTTC
TRBV6-1,NA,TRBJ1-5,few,CASSEAVSFFRPQHF,TGTGCCAGCAGTGAAGCGGTAAGCTTTTTTCGGCCCCAGCATTTT
TRBV7-9,NA,TRBJ1-6,NA,CASSGTQDGNSPLHF,TGTGCCAGCAGCGGCACACAGGATGGTAATTCACCCCTCCACTTT
TRBV19,TRBD1,TRBJ1-6,NA,CASSMGQYNSPLHF,TGTGCCAGTAGTATGGGACAGTATAATTCACCCCTCCACTTT